This record looks at one T cell receptor beta chain sequence and its context. No antigen is known for it. Profiling relied on immunoSEQ multiplex PCR, and the TCRdb table lists in-frame clones only, not all of them. The sample includes over a million clones, 78% of them seen just once. This specimen belongs to a study of shared clonotypes between healthy human individuals. Study-level information: Three CD4 naive, three CD4 memory, two CD8 naive and one CD8 memory plate were used per donor. Notes on the study in general: Specimens sampled were limited to blood, with tissue repertoires likely differing. Between a few donors, naive CD4 clonotypes were shared at a level of about 5%.

There are 14 residues in the CDR3. The V gene's germline CDR1 is SNHLY and CDR2 FYNNEI. Trimming shortened V by 6 bases and J by 2 bases, and 11 bases separated the two germline ends. CD4+ cells underwent separation, giving CD45RA+ naive and CD45RA-negative memory subsets. The origin of this receptor is a man between 18 and 35 years old in good health. Some clones in this sample may be carry-over from other donors' samples. This sequence joins TRBV2 and TRBJ1-5; D not resolved. Input material: memory CD4+ T cells from PBMCs. The sample's subset: CD45RA-negative fraction. The CDR3 DNA reads TGTGCCAGCAGGCGGCAGGATGGCAATCAGCCCCAGCATTTT. Amino acid sequence: CASRRQDGNQPQHF.